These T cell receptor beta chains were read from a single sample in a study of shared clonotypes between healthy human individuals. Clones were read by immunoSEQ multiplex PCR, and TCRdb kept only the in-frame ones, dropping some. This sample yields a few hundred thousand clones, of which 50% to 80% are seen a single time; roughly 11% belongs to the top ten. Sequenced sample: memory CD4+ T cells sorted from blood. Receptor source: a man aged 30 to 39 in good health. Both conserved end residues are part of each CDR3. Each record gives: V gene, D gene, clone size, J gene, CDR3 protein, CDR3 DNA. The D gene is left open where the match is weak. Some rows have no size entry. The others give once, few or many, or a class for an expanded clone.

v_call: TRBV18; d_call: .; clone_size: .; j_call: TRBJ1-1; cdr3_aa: CASSLHPPAQNTEAFF; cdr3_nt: TGTGCCAGCTCACTACACCCTCCAGCGCAGAACACTGAAGCTTTCTTT
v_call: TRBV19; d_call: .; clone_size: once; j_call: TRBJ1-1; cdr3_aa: CASSAGRLNTEAFF; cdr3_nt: TGTGCCAGTAGTGCGGGACGGCTGAACACTGAAGCTTTCTTT
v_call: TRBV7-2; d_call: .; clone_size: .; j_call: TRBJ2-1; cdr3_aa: CASSSPGVRNEQFF; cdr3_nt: TGTGCCAGCAGCTCTCCGGGAGTCAGGAATGAGCAGTTCTTC
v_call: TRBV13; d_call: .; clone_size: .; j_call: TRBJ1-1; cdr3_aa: CASSHNTEAFF; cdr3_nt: TGTGCCAGCAGCCATAACACTGAAGCTTTCTTT
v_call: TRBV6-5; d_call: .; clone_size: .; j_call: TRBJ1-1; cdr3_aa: CASTDRSNTEAFF; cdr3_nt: TGTGCCAGCACGGACAGATCGAACACTGAAGCTTTCTTT
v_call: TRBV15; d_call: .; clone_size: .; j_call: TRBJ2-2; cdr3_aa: CATSRRLGTGELFF; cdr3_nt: TGTGCCACCAGCAGACGACTGGGAACCGGGGAGCTGTTTTTT
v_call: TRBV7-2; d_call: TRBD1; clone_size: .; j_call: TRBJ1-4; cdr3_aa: CASSSQTGISEKLFF; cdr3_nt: TGTGCCAGCAGCTCCCAGACAGGGATAAGTGAAAAACTGTTTTTT
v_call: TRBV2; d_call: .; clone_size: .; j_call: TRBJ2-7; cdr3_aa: CASSELGQLSYEQYF; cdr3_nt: TGTGCCAGCAGTGAGCTTGGACAGCTCTCCTACGAGCAGTACTTC
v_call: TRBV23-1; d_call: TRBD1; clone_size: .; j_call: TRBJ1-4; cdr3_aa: CASSQKGQQRAKNEKLFF; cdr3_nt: TGCGCCAGCAGTCAAAAGGGACAGCAGAGGGCTAAGAATGAAAAACTGTTTTTT
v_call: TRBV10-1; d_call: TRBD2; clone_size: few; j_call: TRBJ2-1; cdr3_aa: CASMAGGTGDEQFF; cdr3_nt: TGCGCCAGCATGGCGGGAGGAACGGGCGATGAGCAGTTCTTC
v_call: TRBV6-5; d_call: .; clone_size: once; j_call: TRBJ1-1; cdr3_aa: CASSYQAGIFTGAFF; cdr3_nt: TGTGCCAGCAGTTACCAGGCCGGCATTTTCACGGGGGCTTTCTTT
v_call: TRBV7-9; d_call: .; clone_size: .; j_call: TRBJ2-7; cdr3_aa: CASSLVGGFRYEQYF; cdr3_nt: TGTGCCAGCAGCTTAGTTGGCGGGTTTAGGTACGAGCAGTACTTC
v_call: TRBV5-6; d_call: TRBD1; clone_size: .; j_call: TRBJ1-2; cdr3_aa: CASSLGQGIYGYTF; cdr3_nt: TGTGCCAGCAGCTTGGGACAGGGAATCTATGGCTACACCTTC
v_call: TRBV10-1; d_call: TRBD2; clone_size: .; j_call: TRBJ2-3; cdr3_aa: CASSASGSTDTQYF; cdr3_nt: TGCGCCAGCAGTGCTAGCGGGAGCACAGATACGCAGTATTTT
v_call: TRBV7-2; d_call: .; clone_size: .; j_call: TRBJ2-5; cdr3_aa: CASSLVRVETQYF; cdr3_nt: TGTGCCAGCAGCTTAGTTAGGGTGGAGACCCAGTACTTC
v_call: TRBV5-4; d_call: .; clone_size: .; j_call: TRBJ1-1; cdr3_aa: CASSLSQSHTEAFF; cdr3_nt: TGTGCCAGCAGCTTGAGCCAAAGTCACACTGAAGCTTTCTTT
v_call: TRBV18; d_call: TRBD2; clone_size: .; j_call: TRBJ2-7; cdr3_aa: CASSVRQAGVSEQYF; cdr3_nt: TGTGCCAGCTCGGTCCGCCAAGCGGGAGTCTCCGAGCAGTACTTC
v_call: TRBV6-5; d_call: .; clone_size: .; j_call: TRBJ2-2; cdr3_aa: CASSYGGTTGELFF; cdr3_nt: TGTGCCAGCAGTTACGGGGGCACCACCGGGGAGCTGTTTTTT
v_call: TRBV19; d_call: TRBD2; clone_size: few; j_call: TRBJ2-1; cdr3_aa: CASSRTSGALYNEQFF; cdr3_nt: TGTGCCAGTTCCCGAACTAGCGGGGCCCTATACAATGAGCAGTTCTTC
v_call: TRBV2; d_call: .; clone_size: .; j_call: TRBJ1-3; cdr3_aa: CASREGTLNTIYF; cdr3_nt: TGTGCCAGCAGGGAGGGTACCTTAAACACCATATATTTT
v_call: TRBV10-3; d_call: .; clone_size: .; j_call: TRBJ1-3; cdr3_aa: CAISEGPGNTIYF; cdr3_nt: TGTGCCATCAGCGAGGGGCCTGGAAACACCATATATTTT
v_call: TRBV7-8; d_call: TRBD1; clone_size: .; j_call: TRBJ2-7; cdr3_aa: CASSFGTGQYF; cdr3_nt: TGTGCCAGCAGCTTCGGGACAGGGCAGTACTTC
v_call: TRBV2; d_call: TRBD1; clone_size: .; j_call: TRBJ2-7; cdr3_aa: CASKRQGAYEQYF; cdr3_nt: TGTGCCAGCAAAAGACAGGGGGCCTACGAGCAGTACTTC
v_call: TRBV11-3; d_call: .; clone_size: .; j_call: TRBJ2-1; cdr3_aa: CASSPAGSSYNEQFF; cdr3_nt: TGTGCCAGCAGCCCAGCTGGGAGCTCCTACAATGAGCAGTTCTTC
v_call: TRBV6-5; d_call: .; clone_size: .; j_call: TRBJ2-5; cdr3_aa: CASSYGAGDQETQYF; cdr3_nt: TGTGCCAGCAGTTACGGGGCAGGGGACCAAGAGACCCAGTACTTC
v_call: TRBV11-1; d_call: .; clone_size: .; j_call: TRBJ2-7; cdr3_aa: CASSYTKTSEQYF; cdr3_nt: TGTGCCAGCAGTTATACTAAAACGAGCGAGCAGTACTTC
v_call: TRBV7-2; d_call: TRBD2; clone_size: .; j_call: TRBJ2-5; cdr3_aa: CASSATSGRSGETQYF; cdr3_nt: TGTGCCAGCAGCGCGACTAGCGGGAGGTCCGGGGAGACCCAGTACTTC
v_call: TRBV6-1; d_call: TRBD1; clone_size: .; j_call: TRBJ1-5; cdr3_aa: CASSARDRGSNQPQHF; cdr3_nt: TGTGCCAGCAGTGCCCGGGACAGAGGAAGCAATCAGCCCCAGCATTTT
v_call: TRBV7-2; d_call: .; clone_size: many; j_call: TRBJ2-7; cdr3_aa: CASSLATGQSLTYEQYF; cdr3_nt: TGTGCCAGCAGCTTAGCGACCGGACAGAGCCTTACCTACGAGCAGTACTTC
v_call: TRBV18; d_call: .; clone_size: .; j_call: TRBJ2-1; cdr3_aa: CASSPRSPGDNEQFF; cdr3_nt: TGTGCCAGCTCACCCAGGTCGCCCGGAGACAATGAGCAGTTCTTC
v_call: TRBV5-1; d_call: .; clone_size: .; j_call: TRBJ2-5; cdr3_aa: CASSETSRGQETQYF; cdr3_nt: TGCGCCAGCAGCGAGACAAGTCGGGGCCAAGAGACCCAGTACTTC
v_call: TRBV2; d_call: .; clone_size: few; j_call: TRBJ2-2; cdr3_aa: CASSELTTGELFF; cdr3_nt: TGTGCCAGCAGTGAACTTACCACCGGGGAGCTGTTTTTT
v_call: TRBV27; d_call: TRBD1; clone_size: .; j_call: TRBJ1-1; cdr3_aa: CASKRTGAYSNTEAFF; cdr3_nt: TGTGCCAGCAAGAGAACAGGGGCCTACTCCAACACTGAAGCTTTCTTT
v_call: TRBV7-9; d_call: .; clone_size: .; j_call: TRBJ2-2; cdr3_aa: CASRVPGHRNLNTGELFF; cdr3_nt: TGTGCCAGCAGGGTTCCGGGACACCGAAATCTGAACACCGGGGAGCTGTTTTTT
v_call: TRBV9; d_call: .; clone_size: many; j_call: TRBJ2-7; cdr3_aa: CASSPTAGPAYEQYF; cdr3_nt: TGTGCCAGCAGCCCAACAGCGGGTCCAGCCTACGAGCAGTACTTC
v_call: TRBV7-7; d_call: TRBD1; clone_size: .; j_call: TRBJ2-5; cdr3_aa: CASSNQGVGETQYF; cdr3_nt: TGTGCCAGCAGCAATCAGGGGGTGGGAGAGACCCAGTACTTC
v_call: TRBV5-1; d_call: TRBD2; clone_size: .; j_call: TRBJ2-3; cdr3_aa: CASSLTSAFTDTQYF; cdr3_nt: TGCGCCAGCAGCCTTACTAGCGCTTTCACAGATACGCAGTATTTT
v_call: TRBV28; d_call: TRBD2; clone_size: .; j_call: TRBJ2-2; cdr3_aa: CASSLIIAGARELFF; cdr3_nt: TGTGCCAGCAGTTTAATAATAGCGGGAGCCCGGGAGCTGTTTTTT
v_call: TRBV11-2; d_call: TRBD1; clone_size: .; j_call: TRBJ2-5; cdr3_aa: CASSQETGPQETQYF; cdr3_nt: TGTGCCAGCAGCCAAGAGACAGGGCCCCAAGAGACCCAGTACTTC
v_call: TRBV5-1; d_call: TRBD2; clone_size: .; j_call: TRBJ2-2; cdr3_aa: CASRPGTSGHTGELFF; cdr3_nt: TGCGCCAGCAGACCCGGGACTAGCGGACACACCGGGGAGCTGTTTTTT
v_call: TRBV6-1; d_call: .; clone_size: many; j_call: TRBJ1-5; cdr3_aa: CASSQQGNQPQHF; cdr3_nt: TGTGCCAGCAGTCAACAGGGCAATCAGCCCCAGCATTTT
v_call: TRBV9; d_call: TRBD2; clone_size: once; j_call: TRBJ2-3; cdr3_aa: CASSETFGTSSTDTQYF; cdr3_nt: TGTGCCAGCAGCGAGACCTTCGGGACTAGCAGCACAGATACGCAGTATTTT
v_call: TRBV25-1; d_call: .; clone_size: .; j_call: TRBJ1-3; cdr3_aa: CASSAFEGVPRNTIYF; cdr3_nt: TGTGCCAGCAGTGCTTTCGAGGGGGTCCCCCGAAACACCATATATTTT
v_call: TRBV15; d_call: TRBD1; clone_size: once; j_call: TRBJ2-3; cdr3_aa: CATSSFPDRVSNTQYF; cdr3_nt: TGTGCCACCAGCAGCTTCCCGGACAGGGTTTCTAATACGCAGTATTTT
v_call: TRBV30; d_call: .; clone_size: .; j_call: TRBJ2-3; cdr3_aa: CAGTLRRADTQYF; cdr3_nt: TGTGCCGGAACTCTCAGGCGGGCAGATACGCAGTATTTT
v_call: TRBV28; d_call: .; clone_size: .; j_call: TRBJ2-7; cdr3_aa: CASSMTGNEQYF; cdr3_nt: TGTGCCAGCAGTATGACAGGTAACGAGCAGTACTTC
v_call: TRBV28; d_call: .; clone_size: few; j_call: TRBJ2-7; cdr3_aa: CASTVGGAYEQYF; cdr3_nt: TGTGCCAGCACCGTCGGGGGAGCCTACGAGCAGTACTTC
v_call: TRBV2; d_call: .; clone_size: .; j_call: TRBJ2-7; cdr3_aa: CASSSDRGEQYF; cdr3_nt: TGTGCCAGCAGTTCGGACAGAGGCGAGCAGTACTTC
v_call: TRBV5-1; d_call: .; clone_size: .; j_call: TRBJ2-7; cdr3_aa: CASSLGPGDEQYF; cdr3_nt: TGCGCCAGCAGCTTGGGCCCGGGCGACGAGCAGTACTTC
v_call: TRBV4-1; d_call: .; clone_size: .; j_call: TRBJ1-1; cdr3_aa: CASSQFAGTLNTEAFF; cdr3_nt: TGCGCCAGCAGCCAGTTCGCTGGGACCCTGAACACTGAAGCTTTCTTT
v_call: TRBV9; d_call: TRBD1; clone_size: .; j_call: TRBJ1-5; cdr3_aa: CASSATGTGYQPQHF; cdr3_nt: TGTGCCAGCAGCGCTACCGGGACAGGGTACCAGCCCCAGCATTTT
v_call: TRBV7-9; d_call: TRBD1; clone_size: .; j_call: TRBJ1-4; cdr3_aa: CASSGPGQLGPEKLFF; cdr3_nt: TGTGCCAGCAGCGGACCGGGACAGCTGGGACCCGAAAAACTGTTTTTT
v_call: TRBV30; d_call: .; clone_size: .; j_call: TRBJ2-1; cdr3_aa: CAWSVLMAGNEQFF; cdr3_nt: TGTGCCTGGAGTGTCTTAATGGCTGGTAATGAGCAGTTCTTC